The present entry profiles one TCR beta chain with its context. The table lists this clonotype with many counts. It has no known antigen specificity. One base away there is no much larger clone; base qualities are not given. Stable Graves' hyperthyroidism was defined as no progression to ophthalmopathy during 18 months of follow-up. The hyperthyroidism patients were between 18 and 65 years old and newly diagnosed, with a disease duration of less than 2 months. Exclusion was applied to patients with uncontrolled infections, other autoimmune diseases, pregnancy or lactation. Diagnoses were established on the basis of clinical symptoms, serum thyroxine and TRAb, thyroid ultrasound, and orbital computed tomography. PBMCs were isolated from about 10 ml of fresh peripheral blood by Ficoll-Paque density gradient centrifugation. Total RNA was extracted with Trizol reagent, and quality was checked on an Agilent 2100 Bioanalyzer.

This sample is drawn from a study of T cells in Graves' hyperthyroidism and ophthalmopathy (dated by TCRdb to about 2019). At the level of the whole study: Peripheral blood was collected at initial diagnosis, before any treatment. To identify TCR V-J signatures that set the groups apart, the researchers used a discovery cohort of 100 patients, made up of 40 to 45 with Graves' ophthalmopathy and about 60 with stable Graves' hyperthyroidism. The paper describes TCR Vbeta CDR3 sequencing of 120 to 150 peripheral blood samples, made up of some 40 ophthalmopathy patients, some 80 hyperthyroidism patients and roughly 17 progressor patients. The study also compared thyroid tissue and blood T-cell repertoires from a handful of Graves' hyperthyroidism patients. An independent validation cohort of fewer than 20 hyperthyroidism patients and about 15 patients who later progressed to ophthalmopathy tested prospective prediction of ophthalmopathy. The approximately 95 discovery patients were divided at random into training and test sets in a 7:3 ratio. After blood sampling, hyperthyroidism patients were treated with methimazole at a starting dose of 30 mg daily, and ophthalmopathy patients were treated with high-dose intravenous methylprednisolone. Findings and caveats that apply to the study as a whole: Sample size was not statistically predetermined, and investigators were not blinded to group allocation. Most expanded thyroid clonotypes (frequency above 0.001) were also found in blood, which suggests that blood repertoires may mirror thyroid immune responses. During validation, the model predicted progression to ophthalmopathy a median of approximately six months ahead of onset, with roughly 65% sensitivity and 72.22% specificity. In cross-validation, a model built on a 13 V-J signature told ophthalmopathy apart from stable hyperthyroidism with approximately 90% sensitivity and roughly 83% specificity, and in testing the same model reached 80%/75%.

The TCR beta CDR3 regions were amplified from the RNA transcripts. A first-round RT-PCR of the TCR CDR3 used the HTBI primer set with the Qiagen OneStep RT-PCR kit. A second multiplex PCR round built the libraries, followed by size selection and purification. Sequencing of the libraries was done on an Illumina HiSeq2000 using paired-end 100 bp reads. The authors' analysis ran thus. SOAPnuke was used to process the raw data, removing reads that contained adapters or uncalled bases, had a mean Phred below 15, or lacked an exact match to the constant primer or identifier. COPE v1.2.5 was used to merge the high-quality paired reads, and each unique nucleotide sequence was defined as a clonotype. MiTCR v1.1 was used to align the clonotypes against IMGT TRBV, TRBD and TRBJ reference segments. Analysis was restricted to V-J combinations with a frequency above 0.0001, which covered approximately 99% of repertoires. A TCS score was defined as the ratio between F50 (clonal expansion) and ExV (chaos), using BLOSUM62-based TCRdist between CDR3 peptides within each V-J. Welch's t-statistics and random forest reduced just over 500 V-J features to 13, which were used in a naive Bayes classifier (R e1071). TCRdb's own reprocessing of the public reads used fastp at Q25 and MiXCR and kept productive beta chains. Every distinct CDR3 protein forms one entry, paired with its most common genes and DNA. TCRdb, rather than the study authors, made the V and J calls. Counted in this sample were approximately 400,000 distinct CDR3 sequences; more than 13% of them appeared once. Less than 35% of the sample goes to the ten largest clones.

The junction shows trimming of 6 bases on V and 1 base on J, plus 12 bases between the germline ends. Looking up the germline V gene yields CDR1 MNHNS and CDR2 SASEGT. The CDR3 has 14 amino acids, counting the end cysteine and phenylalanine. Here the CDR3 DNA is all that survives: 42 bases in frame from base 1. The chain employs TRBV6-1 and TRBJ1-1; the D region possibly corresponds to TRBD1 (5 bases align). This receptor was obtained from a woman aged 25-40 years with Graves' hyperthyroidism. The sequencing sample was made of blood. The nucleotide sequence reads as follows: TGTGCCAGCAGGAGGGAGGGGCCGAACACTGAAGCTTTCTTT. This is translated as CASRREGPNTEAFF.